This is a list of T cell receptor beta chains from one sample in a study of patients and donors after allogeneic stem cell transplantation. Each CDR3 protein is one row after TCRdb ran MiXCR on the RT-PCR reads. The sample includes 150,000 to 200,000 distinct CDR3 sequences, 24% of them seen just once. Sequencing was done on a sample of blood, either unsorted or a sorted T cell fraction (not recorded which). The receptors were sampled from a human donor who was either an allogeneic HSCT recipient or a stem cell or donor lymphocyte infusion donor (not recorded which). It is not recorded whose cells these are; they may come from a transplant donor. Both conserved end residues are part of each CDR3. Fields, in order: V gene, J gene, clone size, D gene, CDR3 protein, CDR3 DNA. The D gene is left open where the match is weak. Size values are once, few and many counts, or a class for expanded clones, and some rows have none.

v_call: TRBV4-1
j_call: TRBJ1-5
clone_size: .
d_call: .
cdr3_aa: CASSQDLGAQPQHF
cdr3_nt: TGCGCCAGCAGCCAAGATCTTGGGGCTCAGCCCCAGCATTTT

v_call: TRBV7-6
j_call: TRBJ1-2
clone_size: .
d_call: .
cdr3_aa: CASSLDEVYGYTF
cdr3_nt: TGTGCCAGCAGCTTAGATGAAGTCTATGGCTACACCTTC

v_call: TRBV20-1
j_call: TRBJ1-2
clone_size: many
d_call: TRBD1
cdr3_aa: CSALTGGWDYGYTF
cdr3_nt: TGCAGTGCGCTTACAGGGGGCTGGGACTATGGCTACACCTTC

v_call: TRBV25-1
j_call: TRBJ2-5
clone_size: .
d_call: .
cdr3_aa: CASSDARTGQETQYF
cdr3_nt: TGTGCCAGCAGTGATGCCCGGACGGGTCAAGAGACCCAGTACTTC

v_call: TRBV20-1
j_call: TRBJ2-7
clone_size: .
d_call: .
cdr3_aa: CSFTGRGDNIVPYEQYF
cdr3_nt: TGCAGCTTTACCGGCCGGGGGGACAATATAGTACCCTACGAGCAGTACTTC

v_call: TRBV6-5
j_call: TRBJ2-7
clone_size: .
d_call: TRBD1
cdr3_aa: CASTGTGAIEQYF
cdr3_nt: TGTGCCAGCACCGGGACAGGGGCTATCGAGCAGTACTTC

v_call: TRBV6-2/TRBV6-3
j_call: TRBJ2-5
clone_size: few
d_call: TRBD2
cdr3_aa: CASSPSAGEETQYF
cdr3_nt: TGTGCCAGCAGCCCCTCAGCGGGAGAAGAGACCCAGTACTTC

v_call: TRBV4-3
j_call: TRBJ2-5
clone_size: .
d_call: TRBD2
cdr3_aa: CASSQEYPFVRLAGDETQYF
cdr3_nt: TGCGCCAGCAGCCAAGAGTACCCCTTTGTCCGGCTAGCGGGGGATGAGACCCAGTACTTC

v_call: TRBV12-3/TRBV12-4
j_call: TRBJ2-1
clone_size: .
d_call: .
cdr3_aa: CASSFGGSNEQFF
cdr3_nt: TGTGCCAGCAGTTTTGGGGGGAGCAATGAGCAGTTCTTC

v_call: TRBV18
j_call: TRBJ1-5
clone_size: many
d_call: TRBD1
cdr3_aa: CASSPPFTGTGSNQPQHF
cdr3_nt: TGTGCCAGCTCACCCCCCTTTACCGGGACAGGGAGCAATCAGCCCCAGCATTTT

v_call: TRBV10-3
j_call: TRBJ2-7
clone_size: .
d_call: TRBD1
cdr3_aa: CATTGTGYGEQYF
cdr3_nt: TGTGCCACTACCGGGACAGGGTATGGCGAGCAGTACTTC

v_call: TRBV11-1
j_call: TRBJ1-5
clone_size: .
d_call: .
cdr3_aa: CASSLADYQPQHF
cdr3_nt: TGTGCCAGCAGCTTAGCCGACTATCAGCCCCAGCATTTT

v_call: TRBV9
j_call: TRBJ2-1
clone_size: .
d_call: .
cdr3_aa: CASSPRGYNEQFF
cdr3_nt: TGTGCCAGCAGCCCGAGGGGGTACAATGAGCAGTTCTTC

v_call: TRBV10-3
j_call: TRBJ1-1
clone_size: few
d_call: .
cdr3_aa: CAISESSITGSTEAFF
cdr3_nt: TGTGCCATCAGTGAGTCGAGTATAACAGGGTCCACTGAAGCTTTCTTT

v_call: TRBV6-5
j_call: TRBJ2-1
clone_size: .
d_call: .
cdr3_aa: CASITSRNEQFF
cdr3_nt: TGTGCCAGCATTACTAGCCGCAATGAGCAGTTCTTC

v_call: TRBV6-5
j_call: TRBJ1-5
clone_size: .
d_call: .
cdr3_aa: CASSYSGNSNQPQHF
cdr3_nt: TGTGCCAGCAGTTACTCTGGGAATAGCAATCAGCCCCAGCATTTT

v_call: TRBV7-8
j_call: TRBJ1-4
clone_size: few
d_call: TRBD1
cdr3_aa: CASSLVWTGREKLFF
cdr3_nt: TGTGCCAGCAGCTTAGTGTGGACAGGGCGAGAAAAACTGTTTTTT

v_call: TRBV6-6
j_call: TRBJ2-1
clone_size: .
d_call: .
cdr3_aa: CASSYRSLLQSGSYNEQFF
cdr3_nt: TGTGCCAGCAGTTACCGAAGCCTTTTACAGTCGGGCTCCTACAATGAGCAGTTCTTC

v_call: TRBV20-1
j_call: TRBJ2-1
clone_size: .
d_call: .
cdr3_aa: CSASLATHYNEQFF
cdr3_nt: TGCAGTGCTAGTTTAGCGACCCACTACAATGAGCAGTTCTTC

v_call: TRBV7-2
j_call: TRBJ2-5
clone_size: .
d_call: .
cdr3_aa: CASSLVGGTAETQYF
cdr3_nt: TGTGCCAGCAGCTTAGTCGGGGGTACCGCAGAGACCCAGTACTTC

v_call: TRBV5-1
j_call: TRBJ2-5
clone_size: few
d_call: TRBD1
cdr3_aa: CASSLELTGGETQYF
cdr3_nt: TGCGCCAGCAGCTTGGAGCTCACAGGGGGAGAGACCCAGTACTTC

v_call: TRBV7-8
j_call: TRBJ2-2
clone_size: .
d_call: .
cdr3_aa: CASSLVWTDLYTGELFF
cdr3_nt: TGTGCCAGCAGCTTAGTCTGGACAGATCTTTACACCGGGGAGCTGTTTTTT

v_call: TRBV4-2
j_call: TRBJ2-7
clone_size: .
d_call: .
cdr3_aa: CASSPPGDYEQYF
cdr3_nt: TGTGCCAGCAGCCCTCCGGGGGACTACGAGCAGTACTTC

v_call: TRBV10-3
j_call: TRBJ2-1
clone_size: .
d_call: TRBD2
cdr3_aa: CAIRAGVSDEQFF
cdr3_nt: TGTGCCATCAGAGCGGGAGTGTCGGATGAGCAGTTCTTC

v_call: TRBV20-1
j_call: TRBJ2-3
clone_size: .
d_call: .
cdr3_aa: CSARGLSTSTDTQYF
cdr3_nt: TGCAGTGCCCGTGGACTCTCAACGAGCACAGATACGCAGTATTTT

v_call: TRBV6-1
j_call: TRBJ1-2
clone_size: many
d_call: .
cdr3_aa: CASSFLTGNYGYTF
cdr3_nt: TGTGCCAGCAGTTTCCTGACAGGCAACTATGGCTACACCTTC

v_call: TRBV20-1
j_call: TRBJ1-6
clone_size: .
d_call: .
cdr3_aa: CSARDEGGYNSPLHF
cdr3_nt: TGCAGTGCTAGAGATGAAGGAGGTTATAATTCACCCCTCCACTTT

v_call: TRBV6-5
j_call: TRBJ2-3
clone_size: .
d_call: .
cdr3_aa: CASSPGVQMADTQYF
cdr3_nt: TGTGCCAGCAGTCCAGGGGTGCAAATGGCAGATACGCAGTATTTT

v_call: TRBV4-1
j_call: TRBJ2-1
clone_size: .
d_call: .
cdr3_aa: CASMETGGHNEQFF
cdr3_nt: TGCGCCAGCATGGAGACAGGTGGTCACAATGAGCAGTTCTTC

v_call: TRBV5-1
j_call: TRBJ1-2
clone_size: .
d_call: TRBD1
cdr3_aa: CASSWDSYGYTF
cdr3_nt: TGCGCCAGCAGCTGGGACAGCTATGGCTACACCTTC

v_call: TRBV20-1
j_call: TRBJ2-1
clone_size: .
d_call: .
cdr3_aa: CSARGPYNEQFF
cdr3_nt: TGCAGTGCTAGAGGCCCCTACAATGAGCAGTTCTTC

v_call: TRBV19
j_call: TRBJ2-5
clone_size: few
d_call: .
cdr3_aa: CASSIDLYRQETQYF
cdr3_nt: TGTGCCAGTAGTATAGATCTGTACAGACAAGAGACCCAGTACTTC

v_call: TRBV20-1
j_call: TRBJ2-7
clone_size: few
d_call: .
cdr3_aa: CSAIWTPKGSYEQYF
cdr3_nt: TGCAGTGCTATCTGGACACCAAAGGGCTCCTACGAGCAGTACTTC

v_call: TRBV29-1
j_call: TRBJ2-1
clone_size: .
d_call: TRBD1
cdr3_aa: CSVEESGQRDNEQFF
cdr3_nt: TGCAGCGTTGAAGAATCGGGACAGCGAGATAATGAGCAGTTCTTC

v_call: TRBV7-9
j_call: TRBJ2-7
clone_size: .
d_call: TRBD2
cdr3_aa: CASSSTSGGSYEQYF
cdr3_nt: TGTGCCAGCAGCTCAACTAGCGGGGGTTCCTACGAGCAGTACTTC

v_call: TRBV11-3
j_call: TRBJ2-2
clone_size: .
d_call: .
cdr3_aa: CASRPNRVNTGELFF
cdr3_nt: TGTGCCAGCAGACCGAACAGGGTGAACACCGGGGAGCTGTTTTTT

v_call: TRBV7-3
j_call: TRBJ2-5
clone_size: few
d_call: .
cdr3_aa: CASSGGILETQYF
cdr3_nt: TGTGCCAGCAGCGGGGGTATATTAGAGACCCAGTACTTC

v_call: TRBV12-3/TRBV12-4
j_call: TRBJ2-3
clone_size: few
d_call: TRBD2
cdr3_aa: CASRYSGGAPADTQYF
cdr3_nt: TGTGCCAGCAGATATAGCGGGGGGGCCCCCGCAGATACGCAGTATTTT

v_call: TRBV29-1
j_call: TRBJ1-1
clone_size: .
d_call: TRBD1
cdr3_aa: CSVSEGAAAFF
cdr3_nt: TGCAGCGTGTCGGAGGGGGCTGCAGCTTTCTTT

v_call: TRBV5-1
j_call: TRBJ1-4
clone_size: .
d_call: .
cdr3_aa: CASRQAGIEKLFF
cdr3_nt: TGCGCCAGCCGCCAGGCAGGGATTGAAAAACTGTTTTTT

v_call: TRBV20-1
j_call: TRBJ2-7
clone_size: .
d_call: .
cdr3_aa: CSASSDFYEQYF
cdr3_nt: TGCAGTGCTAGCTCGGACTTTTACGAGCAGTACTTC

v_call: TRBV15
j_call: TRBJ2-3
clone_size: .
d_call: .
cdr3_aa: CATSRTRTDTQYF
cdr3_nt: TGTGCCACCAGCAGGACTCGCACAGATACGCAGTATTTT

v_call: TRBV20-1
j_call: TRBJ2-3
clone_size: .
d_call: .
cdr3_aa: CSARTGNLRAQYF
cdr3_nt: TGCAGTGCTAGAACAGGGAACCTGAGGGCGCAGTATTTT

v_call: TRBV12-3/TRBV12-4
j_call: TRBJ2-2
clone_size: few
d_call: .
cdr3_aa: CASTPPGVPNTGELFF
cdr3_nt: TGTGCCAGCACCCCTCCAGGCGTCCCCAACACCGGGGAGCTGTTTTTT

v_call: TRBV5-1
j_call: TRBJ1-5
clone_size: few
d_call: .
cdr3_aa: CASTNQPQHF
cdr3_nt: TGCGCCAGCACGAATCAGCCCCAGCATTTT

v_call: TRBV29-1
j_call: TRBJ1-1
clone_size: many
d_call: TRBD1
cdr3_aa: CSVLQGGTEAFF
cdr3_nt: TGCAGCGTCTTACAGGGGGGCACTGAAGCTTTCTTT

v_call: TRBV27
j_call: TRBJ1-1
clone_size: .
d_call: TRBD1
cdr3_aa: CASSPTGPISLNTEAFF
cdr3_nt: TGTGCCAGCAGTCCGACAGGGCCTATATCTTTGAACACTGAAGCTTTCTTT

v_call: TRBV10-3
j_call: TRBJ2-7
clone_size: .
d_call: TRBD1
cdr3_aa: CAISDGTGETYEQYF
cdr3_nt: TGTGCCATCAGTGACGGGACAGGGGAGACCTACGAGCAGTACTTC

v_call: TRBV27
j_call: TRBJ1-3
clone_size: .
d_call: .
cdr3_aa: CASSDGQFSGNTIYF
cdr3_nt: TGTGCCAGCAGTGACGGACAGTTCTCTGGAAACACCATATATTTT